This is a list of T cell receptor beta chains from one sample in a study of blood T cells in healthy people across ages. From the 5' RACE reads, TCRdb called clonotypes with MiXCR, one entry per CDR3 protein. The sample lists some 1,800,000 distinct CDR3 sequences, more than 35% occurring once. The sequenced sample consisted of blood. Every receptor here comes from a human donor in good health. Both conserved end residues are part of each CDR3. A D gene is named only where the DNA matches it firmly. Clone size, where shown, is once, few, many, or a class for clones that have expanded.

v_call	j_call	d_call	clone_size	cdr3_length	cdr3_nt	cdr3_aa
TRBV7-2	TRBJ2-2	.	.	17	TGTGCCAGCAGCTTAGAGACACTAGGACGGAACACCGGGGAGCTGTTTTTT	CASSLETLGRNTGELFF
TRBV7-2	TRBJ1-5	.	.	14	TGTGCCAGCAGCTTATGGGGGTGGGACCAGCCCCAGCATTTT	CASSLWGWDQPQHF
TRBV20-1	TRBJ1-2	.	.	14	TGCAGTGCCAGACTCGTGGACGGGGCAGACGGCTACACCTTC	CSARLVDGADGYTF
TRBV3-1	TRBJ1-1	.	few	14	TGTGCCAGCAGCCAAGTTGCGGCGAACACTGAAGCTTTCTTT	CASSQVAANTEAFF
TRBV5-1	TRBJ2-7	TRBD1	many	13	TGCGCCAGCACCCCGGGACAGGGTAACGAGCAGTACTTC	CASTPGQGNEQYF
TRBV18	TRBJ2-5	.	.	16	TGTGCCAGCTCACCATCACAGACGAGCCTGAGGGAGACCCAGTACTTC	CASSPSQTSLRETQYF
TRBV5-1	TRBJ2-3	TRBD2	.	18	TGCGCCAGCAGCTTGGTTATCGTGGCTAGCGGTAGCACAGATACGCAGTATTTT	CASSLVIVASGSTDTQYF
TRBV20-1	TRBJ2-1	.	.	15	TGCAGTGCGGCGGGGTCGAGAACCCACTACAATGAGCAGTTCTTC	CSAAGSRTHYNEQFF
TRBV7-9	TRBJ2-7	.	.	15	TGTGCCAGCAGTAATAACAGGTGGGGCTCCTACGAGCAGTACTTC	CASSNNRWGSYEQYF
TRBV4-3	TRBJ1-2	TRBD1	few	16	TGCGCCAGCAGCCAAGATTCGGGACAGGGATGGAGGGGCTACACCTTC	CASSQDSGQGWRGYTF
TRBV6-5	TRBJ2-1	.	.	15	TGTGCCAGCAGTTACTCCGGGGGCGCGATGGGTGAGCAGTTCTTC	CASSYSGGAMGEQFF
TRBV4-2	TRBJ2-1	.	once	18	TGTGCCAGCAGCCGACAGTACCCGCCGGGGGGCCCTCACAATGAGCAGTTCTTC	CASSRQYPPGGPHNEQFF
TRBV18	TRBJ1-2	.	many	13	TGTGCCAGCTCACAGGGGACCGGGTCGGGCTACACCTTC	CASSQGTGSGYTF
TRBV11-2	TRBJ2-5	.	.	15	TGTGCCAGCAGCCCCCCAACAGGGTCAAAAGAGACCCAGTACTTC	CASSPPTGSKETQYF
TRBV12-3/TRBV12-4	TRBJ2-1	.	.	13	TGTGCCAGCAGTTCAGCGGTCGGATATGAGCAGTTCTTC	CASSSAVGYEQFF
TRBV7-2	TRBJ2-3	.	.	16	TGTGCCAGCAGCTTGGGGCAGGGGACCCTCACAGATACGCAGTATTTT	CASSLGQGTLTDTQYF
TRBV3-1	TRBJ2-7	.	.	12	TGTGCCAGCAGCCAAAACATGGGTGAGCAGTACTTC	CASSQNMGEQYF
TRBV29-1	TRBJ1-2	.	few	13	TGCAGCGTGGGGGATACAGTTAACTATGGCTACACCTTC	CSVGDTVNYGYTF
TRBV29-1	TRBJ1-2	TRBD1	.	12	TGCAGCGTAACGGGACAGGTCTATGGCTACACCTTC	CSVTGQVYGYTF
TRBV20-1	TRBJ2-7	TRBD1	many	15	TGCAGTGCTAGAGCCGGGACAGGGGGCTCCTACGAGCAGTACTTC	CSARAGTGGSYEQYF
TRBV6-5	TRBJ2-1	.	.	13	TGTGCCAGCGGTGGGGGAGGAGGCAATGAGCAGTTCTTC	CASGGGGGNEQFF
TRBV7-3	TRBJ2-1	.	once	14	TGTGCCAGCAGTTTATCCCAGGGTAACGATGAGCAGTTCTTC	CASSLSQGNDEQFF